This TCR beta chain was recovered during a study of long-term antiretroviral therapy in people with HIV. Study outcomes and limitations: Diversity went up after ART and still fell short of transplant donor controls. CDR3 lengths in HIV samples spanned a narrower range than controls. Those clones which expanded before ART made up the dominant part of the repertoire at all time points.

The CDR3 is 14 amino acids. The V gene's germline CDR1 is MNHEY and CDR2 SVGAGI. The trim removed 5 bases at V and 0 bases at J, leaving 4 bases unmatched. A v3.0 immunoSEQ assay was performed at survey level. The method was immunoSEQ multiplex PCR; TCRdb's version includes in-frame clones alone and lacks a portion of them. This table has around 19,000 clones, approximately 80% appearing once. Note on this clone: The antigen remains undetermined.

The sample here was unsorted PBMCs, taken 1.2 years after starting antiretroviral therapy. This sequence originates from a woman in her 40s with HIV. The chain joins TRBV6-5 to TRBJ2-7; TRBD1 matches at 7 bases. CDR3 in DNA: TGTGCCAGCAGTCGCGACAGGGCCTCCTACGAGCAGTACTTC. Residues: CASSRDRASYEQYF.